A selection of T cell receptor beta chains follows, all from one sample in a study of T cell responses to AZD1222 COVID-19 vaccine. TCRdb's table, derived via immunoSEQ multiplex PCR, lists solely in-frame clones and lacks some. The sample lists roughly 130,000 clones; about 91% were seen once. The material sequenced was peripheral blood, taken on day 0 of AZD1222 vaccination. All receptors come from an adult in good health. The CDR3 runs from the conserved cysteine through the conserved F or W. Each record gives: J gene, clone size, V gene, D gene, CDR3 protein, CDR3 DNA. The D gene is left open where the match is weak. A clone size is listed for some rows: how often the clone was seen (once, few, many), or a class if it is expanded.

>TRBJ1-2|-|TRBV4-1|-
CASSQDGYGYTF
TGCGCCAGCAGCCAAGATGGGTATGGCTACACCTTC
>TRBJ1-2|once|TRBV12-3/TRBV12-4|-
CASTTGTNGYTF
TGTGCCAGCACTACAGGGACAAATGGCTACACCTTC
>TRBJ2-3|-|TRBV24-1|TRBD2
CATSDLRRGADTQYF
TGTGCCACCAGTGATTTGAGGCGGGGGGCAGATACGCAGTATTTT
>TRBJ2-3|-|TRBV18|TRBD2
CASSLSGGTDTQYF
TGTGCCAGCTCTCTTAGCGGGGGCACAGATACGCAGTATTTT
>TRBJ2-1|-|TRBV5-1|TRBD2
CASSPGGSSYNEQFF
TGCGCCAGTTCCCCGGGGGGGAGCTCCTACAATGAGCAGTTCTTC
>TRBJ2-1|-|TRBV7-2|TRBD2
CASSSPSSGEAHNEQFF
TGTGCCAGCAGCTCCCCGTCTAGCGGGGAGGCCCACAATGAGCAGTTCTTC
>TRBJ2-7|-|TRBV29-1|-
CSVEFSDYEQYF
TGCAGCGTTGAATTCAGCGACTACGAGCAGTACTTC
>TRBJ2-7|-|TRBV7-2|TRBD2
CASRAGTSETYEQYF
TGTGCCAGCAGGGCCGGGACTAGCGAGACCTACGAGCAGTACTTC
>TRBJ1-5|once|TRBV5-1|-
CASSLTTEQPQHF
TGCGCCAGCAGCTTGACGACAGAGCAACCCCAGCATTTT
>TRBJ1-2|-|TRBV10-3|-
CAISESGGADYGYTF
TGTGCCATCAGTGAGTCCGGGGGCGCGGACTATGGCTACACCTTC
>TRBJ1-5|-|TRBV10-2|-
CASALTASNQPQHF
TGCGCCAGCGCCTTGACAGCTAGCAATCAGCCCCAGCATTTT
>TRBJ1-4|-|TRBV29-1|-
CSVEGGGEEKLFF
TGCAGCGTTGAGGGAGGGGGAGAGGAAAAACTGTTTTTT
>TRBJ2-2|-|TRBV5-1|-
CASSRSGTNTGELFF
TGCGCCAGCAGTAGGTCAGGGACGAACACCGGGGAGCTGTTTTTT
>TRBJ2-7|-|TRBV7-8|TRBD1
CASSLASGQGLYEQYF
TGTGCCAGCAGCTTAGCTTCGGGACAGGGCCTCTACGAGCAGTACTTC
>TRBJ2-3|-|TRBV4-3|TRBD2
CASSLTSGGGTDTQYF
TGCGCCAGCAGTCTGACTAGCGGGGGAGGGACAGATACGCAGTATTTT
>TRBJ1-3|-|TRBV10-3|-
CAISDQGEPGNTIYF
TGTGCCATCAGTGACCAGGGAGAACCTGGAAACACCATATATTTT
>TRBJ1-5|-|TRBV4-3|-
CASSQEQWSNQPQHF
TGCGCCAGCAGCCAAGAACAGTGGAGCAATCAGCCCCAGCATTTT
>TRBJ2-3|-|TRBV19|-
CASSYRLDTQYF
TGTGCCAGTAGTTACAGGCTGGATACGCAGTATTTT
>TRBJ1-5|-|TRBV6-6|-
CASSYSISHQPQHF
TGTGCCAGCAGTTACTCAATAAGTCATCAGCCCCAGCATTTT
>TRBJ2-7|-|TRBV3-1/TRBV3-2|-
CASSQLTYEQYF
TGTGCCAGCAGCCAATTAACCTACGAGCAGTACTTC
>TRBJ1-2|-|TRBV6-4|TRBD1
CASRRSGTGPYYGYTF
TGTGCCAGCAGAAGATCCGGGACAGGGCCTTACTATGGCTACACCTTC
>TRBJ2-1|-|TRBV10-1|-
CASSESGGHNNEQFF
TGCGCCAGCAGTGAGTCGGGGGGTCATAACAATGAGCAGTTCTTC
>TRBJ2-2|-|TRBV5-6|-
CASSLGRTRNTGELFF
TGTGCCAGCAGCTTGGGACGGACTCGGAACACCGGGGAGCTGTTTTTT
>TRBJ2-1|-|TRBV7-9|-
CASSLARTMKSSYNEQFF
TGTGCCAGCAGCTTAGCGCGGACTATGAAGAGCTCCTACAATGAGCAGTTCTTC
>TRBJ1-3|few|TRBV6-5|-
CASSSRAGNTIYF
TGTGCCAGCAGCTCGCGCGCTGGAAACACCATATATTTT
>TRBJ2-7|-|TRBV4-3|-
CASSQDPGPYEQYF
TGCGCCAGCAGCCAAGATCCGGGTCCCTACGAGCAGTACTTC
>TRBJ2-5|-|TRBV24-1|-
CATSAAGWDETQYF
TGTGCCACCAGTGCGGCGGGGTGGGATGAGACCCAGTACTTC
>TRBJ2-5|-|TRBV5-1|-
CASSPGVLQETQYF
TGCGCCAGCAGCCCGGGCGTTCTCCAAGAGACCCAGTACTTC
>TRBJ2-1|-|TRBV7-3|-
CASSQTGYNEQFF
TGTGCCAGCAGCCAAACTGGGTACAATGAGCAGTTCTTC
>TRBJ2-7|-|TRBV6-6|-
CASSRDSAYEQYF
TGTGCCAGCAGCCGGGACTCCGCCTACGAGCAGTACTTC
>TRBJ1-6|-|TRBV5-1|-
CASSLWGDANSPLHF
TGCGCCAGCAGCTTGTGGGGGGACGCTAATTCACCCCTCCACTTT
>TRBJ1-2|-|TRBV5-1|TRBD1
CASSSQQGSYGYTF
TGCGCCAGCAGCTCCCAACAGGGGTCCTATGGCTACACCTTC
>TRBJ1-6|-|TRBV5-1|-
CASSQVDSPLHF
TGCGCCAGCAGCCAAGTCGATTCACCCCTCCACTTT
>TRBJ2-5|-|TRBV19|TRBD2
CASSMGLVAGQETQYF
TGTGCCAGTAGTATGGGGCTGGTAGCGGGGCAAGAGACCCAGTACTTC
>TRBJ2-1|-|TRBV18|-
CASSPTGGAYNEQFF
TGTGCCAGCTCACCAACAGGGGGGGCCTACAATGAGCAGTTCTTC
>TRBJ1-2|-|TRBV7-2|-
CASSLAHSNYGYTF
TGTGCCAGCAGCTTAGCGCACAGTAACTATGGCTACACCTTC
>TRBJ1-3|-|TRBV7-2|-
CASSFDSSRGLGNTIYF
TGTGCCAGCAGCTTCGACAGCTCCCGGGGACTTGGAAACACCATATATTTT